This entry features one TCR beta chain sequence. Profiled with immunoSEQ multiplex PCR; TCRdb holds only in-frame clones, not every one. The sample yields around 53,000 clones, roughly 84% seen once. This sample was included in a study of OX40 agonist ivuxolimab in advanced cancers. Germline CDR1 SQVTM, CDR2 ANQGSEA. The ends lost 6 bases at V and 3 bases at J; junction bases unmatched: 10. The CDR3 covers 14 residues. The TCR originated in an adult with an advanced solid tumor such as melanoma, head and neck, liver or kidney cancer. The specimen was CD4+ or CD8+ T cells sorted from blood, collected in a trial of the OX40 agonist ivuxolimab. This chain connects TRBV29-1 to TRBJ1-2; the match to TRBD1 covers 7 bases. The chain's CDR3 is CSVGRPGTDYGYTF. In DNA, the CDR3 is TGCAGCGTGGGACGACCCGGGACAGACTATGGCTACACCTTC. Drawing the rest from reference TRBV29-1 and TRBJ1-2, the complete variable domain is SAVISQKPSRDICQRGTSLTIQCQVDSQVTMMFWYRQQPGQSLTLIATANQGSEATYESGFVIDKFPISRPNLTFSTLTVSNMSPEDSSIYLCSVGRPGTDYGYTFGSGTRLTVV.